Sequencing of this T cell receptor beta chain was carried out in a study of T cells after posttransplantation cyclophosphamide. This CDR3 has 17 residues. Trimming cost V 1 base and J 5 bases; bases outside gene matches: 11. Germline CDR1 reads LNHNV; CDR2 reads YYDKDF (reference sequence). This clone was observed once. The assay was immunoSEQ multiplex PCR, and TCRdb's table has in-frame clones only and misses some. The sample holds approximately 17,000 clones; roughly 73% are singletons and the top ten take roughly a third. Cyclophosphamide on days +3 and +4 followed busulfan-fludarabine conditioning and a marrow graft.

The sample consisted of CD8+ T cells sorted from PBMCs, taken 1903 days after a stem cell transplant with posttransplant cyclophosphamide. The chain joins TRBV15 to TRBJ1-5, with 7 nucleotides matching TRBD1. The sequence was obtained from a female patient between 40 and 55 years old who received an allogeneic stem cell transplant from a related donor, was CMV-positive, and had no GVHD. Part of the T cell pool may stem from the graft donor. The CDR3 reads CATSRALSDREYQPQHF. The CDR3 DNA sequence: TGTGCCACCAGCAGAGCCTTAAGCGACAGGGAATATCAGCCCCAGCATTTT. Full variable domain (missing parts from reference TRBV15 and TRBJ1-5): DAMVIQNPRYQVTQFGKPVTLSCSQTLNHNVMYWYQQKSSQAPKLLFHYYDKDFNNEADTPDNFQSRRPNTSFCFLDIRSPGLGDTAMYLCATSRALSDREYQPQHFGDGTRLSIL.